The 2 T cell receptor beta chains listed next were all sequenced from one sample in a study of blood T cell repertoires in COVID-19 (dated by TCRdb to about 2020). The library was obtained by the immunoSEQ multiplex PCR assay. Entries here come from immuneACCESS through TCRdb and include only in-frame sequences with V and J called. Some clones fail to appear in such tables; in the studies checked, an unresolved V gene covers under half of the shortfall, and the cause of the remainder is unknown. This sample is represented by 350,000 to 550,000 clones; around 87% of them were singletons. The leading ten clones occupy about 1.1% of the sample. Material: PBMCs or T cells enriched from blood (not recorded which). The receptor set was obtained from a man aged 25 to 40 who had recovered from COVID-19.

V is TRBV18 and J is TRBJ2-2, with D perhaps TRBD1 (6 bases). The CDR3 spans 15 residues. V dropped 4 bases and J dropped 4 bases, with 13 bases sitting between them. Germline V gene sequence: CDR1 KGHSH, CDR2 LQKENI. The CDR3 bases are TGTGCCAGCTCACAGCCTCAGGGGACCACCGGGGAGCTGTTTTTT. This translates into CASSQPQGTTGELFF.

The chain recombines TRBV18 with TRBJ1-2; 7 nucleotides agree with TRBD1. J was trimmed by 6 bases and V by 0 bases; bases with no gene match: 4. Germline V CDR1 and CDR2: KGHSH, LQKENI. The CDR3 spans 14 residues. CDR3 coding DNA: TGTGCCAGCTCACCACCGATGCAGGGGGATGGCTACACCTTC. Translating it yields CASSPPMQGDGYTF.